Listed here are 10 T cell receptor beta chains from one sample, sequenced in a study of blood T cell repertoires in COVID-19. Clones were sequenced by immunoSEQ multiplex PCR, and TCRdb holds only the in-frame ones, with some missing. The repertoire includes 150,000 to 200,000 clones, roughly 86% of them detected once, and 0.99% sits in the top ten. The material sequenced was peripheral blood. These receptors originate from a young man with acute or convalescent COVID-19.

The chain recombines TRBV7-6 with TRBJ1-1, with TRBD1 matching over 8 bases. V lost 4 bases and J lost 2; bases outside the gene matches: 6. The V gene's germline CDR1 is SGHVS and CDR2 FNYEAQ. The CDR3 length is 15 residues. This CDR3 reads CASSSRQGPNTEAFF. The CDR3 coding sequence is TGTGCCAGCAGCTCGCGACAGGGGCCTAACACTGAAGCTTTCTTT.

The genes are TRBV5-1 and TRBJ2-3; TRBD1 aligns across 7 bases. The J segment lost 2 bases and the V segment lost 1 base, leaving 7 bases of the junction unmatched. The CDR3 covers 16 residues. Germline CDR1 is SGHRS and CDR2 is YFSETQ. Here the CDR3 DNA reads TGCGCCAGCAGCTTGACAGGGGTGGGAATCACAGATACGCAGTATTTT. This encodes CASSLTGVGITDTQYF.

The rearrangement links TRBV2 to TRBJ2-5, with D possibly matching TRBD1 (6 bases). The CDR3 consists of 15 residues. The V end was cut by 8 bases, the J end by 1 base, with 17 bases between. The germline V gene encodes CDR1 SNHLY and CDR2 FYNNEI. DNA for the CDR3: TGTGCCAGCTGGGGATCAGGGGCCCTCCAAGAGACCCAGTACTTC. Protein sequence: CASWGSGALQETQYF.

V gene TRBV5-1 combines with J gene TRBJ2-1; 9 nucleotides match TRBD2. This CDR3 contains 15 residues. The germline V gene has CDR1 SGHRS and CDR2 YFSETQ. The ends lost 3 bases at V and 9 bases at J; junction bases unmatched: 10. As DNA, the CDR3 is TGCGCCAGCAGCTGGGGGGCTAGCGGGGACTCTGAGCAGTTCTTC. Protein product: CASSWGASGDSEQFF. Drawing the rest from reference TRBV5-1 and TRBJ2-1, the complete variable domain is KAGVTQTPRYLIKTRGQQVTLSCSPISGHRSVSWYQQTPGQGLQFLFEYFSETQRNKGNFPGRFSGRQFSNSRSEMNVSTLELGDSALYLCASSWGASGDSEQFFGPGTRLTVL.

The chain recombines TRBV7-3 with TRBJ2-3; the D gene is possibly TRBD2 (5 bases). The germline V and J ends were trimmed by 2 bases and 6 bases, with 15 bases remaining between them. CDR1 is SGHTA and CDR2 is FQGTGA in the germline V gene. The length of the CDR3 is 15 residues. The CDR3 region has the DNA TGTGCCAGCAGCTTAGGTCCCCCCGGGATGGATACGCAGTATTTT. This encodes CASSLGPPGMDTQYF.

This chain joins TRBV6-5 and TRBJ2-3, with a weak D call TRBD2 (7 bases). V gave up 2 bases and J gave up 4 bases, with 13 bases separating them. The CDR3 is made up of 15 amino acids. Germline assignment: CDR1 MNHEY and CDR2 SVGAGI. The CDR3 reads CASSYVGGLADTQYF. The CDR3 DNA reads TGTGCCAGCAGTTACGTGGGGGGGCTGGCAGATACGCAGTATTTT.

The rearrangement links TRBV28 to TRBJ1-5, with D unclear. V was shortened by 10 bases and J by 2 bases, with 12 bases between the two germline ends. The germline V gene encodes CDR1 MDHEN and CDR2 SYDVKM. The CDR3 covers 13 residues. The CDR3 sequence is CAIAELGNQPQHF. CDR3 bases: TGTGCCATTGCTGAGTTGGGCAATCAGCCCCAGCATTTT.

J is TRBJ2-3 and V is TRBV30; 8 positions agree with TRBD2. Germline lookup yields CDR1 GTSNPN and CDR2 SVGIG (reference sequence). CDR3 length: 14 residues. The DNA of the CDR3 is TGTGCACTCAGGGCCAGCGGGGGTGGAGATACGCAGTATTTT. Residues: CALRASGGGDTQYF.

This chain links TRBV7-2 with TRBJ1-2, with 7 bases identical to TRBD1. Trimming removed 2 bases from V and 4 bases from J; junction bases left unmatched: 7. This CDR3 spans 15 amino acids. Per the germline V gene, CDR1 is SGHTA and CDR2 is FQGNSA. As DNA, the CDR3 is TGTGCCAGCAGCTTACTCCTGGCAGGGGGCTATGGCTACACCTTC. It encodes CASSLLLAGGYGYTF. The whole variable domain, remainder taken from reference TRBV7-2 and TRBJ1-2, is GAGVSQSPSNKVTEKGKDVELRCDPISGHTALYWYRQSLGQGLEFLIYFQGNSAPDKSGLPSDRFSAERTGGSVSTLTIQRTQQEDSAVYLCASSLLLAGGYGYTFGSGTRLTVV.

This chain uses TRBV4-2 with TRBJ2-1, with 7 bases identical to TRBD2. The CDR3 contains 13 residues. CDR1 LGHNA and CDR2 YNFKEQ come from the germline V gene. The ends lost 4 bases at V and 5 bases at J; junction bases unmatched: 2. The CDR3 is CASSRGGDNEQFF. In nucleotides, the CDR3 is TGTGCCAGCAGCCGTGGGGGGGACAATGAGCAGTTCTTC.